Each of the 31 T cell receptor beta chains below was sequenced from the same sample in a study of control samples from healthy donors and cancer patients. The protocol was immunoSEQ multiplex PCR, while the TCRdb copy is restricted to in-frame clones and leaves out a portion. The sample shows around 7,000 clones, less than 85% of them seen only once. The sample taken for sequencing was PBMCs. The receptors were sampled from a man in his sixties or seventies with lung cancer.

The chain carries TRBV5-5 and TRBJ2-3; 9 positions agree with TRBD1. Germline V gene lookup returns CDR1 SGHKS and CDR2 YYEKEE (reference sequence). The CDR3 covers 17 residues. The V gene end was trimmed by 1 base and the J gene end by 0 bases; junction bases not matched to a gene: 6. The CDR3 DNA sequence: TGTGCCAGCAGCTTGCAGACAGGGGGAGGGAGCACAGATACGCAGTATTTT. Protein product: CASSLQTGGGSTDTQYF.

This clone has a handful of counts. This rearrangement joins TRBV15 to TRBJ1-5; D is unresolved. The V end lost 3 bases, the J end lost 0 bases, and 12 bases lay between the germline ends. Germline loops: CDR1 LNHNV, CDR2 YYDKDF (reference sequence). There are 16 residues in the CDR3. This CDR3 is CATSRAGSNSNQPQHF. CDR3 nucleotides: TGTGCCACCAGCAGGGCAGGATCAAATAGCAATCAGCCCCAGCATTTT.

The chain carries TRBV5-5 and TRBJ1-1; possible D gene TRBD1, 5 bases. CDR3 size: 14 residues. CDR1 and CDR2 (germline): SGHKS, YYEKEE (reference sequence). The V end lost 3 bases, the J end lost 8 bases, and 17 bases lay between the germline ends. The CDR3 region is CASSSSTGTEEAFF. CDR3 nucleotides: TGTGCCAGCAGCTCAAGCACCGGGACGGAAGAAGCTTTCTTT.

CDR3 sequence reads: CASSLVQGGMNTEAFF. CDR3 bases: TGTGCCAGCAGCTTAGTGCAGGGGGGCATGAACACTGAAGCTTTCTTT. The chain recombines TRBV7-2 with TRBJ1-1; 7 bases map to TRBD1. With V trimmed by 1 base and J by 0 bases, 5 bases remained unmatched. The CDR3 is 16 amino acids. CDR1 SGHTA and CDR2 FQGNSA come from the germline V gene.

The CDR3 nucleotides read TGTGCCAGCAGCGTAGACAGTTTTCAGCCCCAGCATTTT. It yields the protein CASSVDSFQPQHF. The chain combines TRBV2 with TRBJ1-5; TRBD1 is a possible D gene (5 bases). V was trimmed by 6 bases and J by 6 bases, leaving 12 bases between them. The CDR3 contains 13 residues. The germline gives CDR1 SNHLY, CDR2 FYNNEI.

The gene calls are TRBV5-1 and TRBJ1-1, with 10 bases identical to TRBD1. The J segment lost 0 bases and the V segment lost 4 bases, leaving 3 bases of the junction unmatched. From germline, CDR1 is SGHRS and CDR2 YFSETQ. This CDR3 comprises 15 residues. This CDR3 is CASSPGQGLNTEAFF. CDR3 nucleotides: TGCGCCAGCAGCCCGGGACAGGGGTTGAACACTGAAGCTTTCTTT.

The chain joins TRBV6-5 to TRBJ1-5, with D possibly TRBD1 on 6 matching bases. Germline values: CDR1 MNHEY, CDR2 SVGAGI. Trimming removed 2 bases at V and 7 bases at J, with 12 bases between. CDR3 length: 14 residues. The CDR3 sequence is CASSYGGPDQPQHF. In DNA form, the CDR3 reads TGTGCCAGCAGTTACGGGGGCCCCGACCAGCCCCAGCATTTT.

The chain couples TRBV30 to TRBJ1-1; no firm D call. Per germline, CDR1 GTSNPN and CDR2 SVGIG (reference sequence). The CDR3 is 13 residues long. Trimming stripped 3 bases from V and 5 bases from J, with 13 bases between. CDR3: CAWRRLPRTEAFF. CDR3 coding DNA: TGTGCCTGGAGACGATTGCCCAGGACTGAAGCTTTCTTT.

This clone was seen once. CDR3 region: CASSLVGGQGAYNSPLHF. As DNA, the CDR3 is TGTGCCAGCAGCTTGGTAGGAGGACAGGGGGCTTATAATTCACCCCTCCACTTT. The rearrangement uses TRBV5-5 and TRBJ1-6, with 11 bases that match TRBD1. Unmatched junction bases numbered 6, after V lost 0 bases and J lost 4 bases. CDR1 is SGHKS, CDR2 YYEKEE, per germline (reference sequence). The CDR3 extends over 18 amino acids. Variable domain in full (rest from reference TRBV5-5 and TRBJ1-6): DAGVTQSPTHLIKTRGQQVTLRCSPISGHKSVSWYQQVLGQGPQFIFQYYEKEERGRGNFPDRFSARQFPNYSSELNVNALLLGDSALYLCASSLVGGQGAYNSPLHFGNGTRLTVT.

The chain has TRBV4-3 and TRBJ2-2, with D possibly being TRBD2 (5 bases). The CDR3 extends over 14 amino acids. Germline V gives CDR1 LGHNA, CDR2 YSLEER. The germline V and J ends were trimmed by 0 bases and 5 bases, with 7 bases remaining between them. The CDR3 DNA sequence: TGCGCCAGCAGCCAAGAACCGGGGACCGGGGAGCTGTTTTTT. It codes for CASSQEPGTGELFF.

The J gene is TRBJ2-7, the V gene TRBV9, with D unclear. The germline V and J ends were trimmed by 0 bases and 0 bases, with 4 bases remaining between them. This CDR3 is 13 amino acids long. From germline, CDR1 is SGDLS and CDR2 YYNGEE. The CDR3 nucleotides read TGTGCCAGCAGCGTAGGGAACTCCTACGAGCAGTACTTC. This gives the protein CASSVGNSYEQYF.

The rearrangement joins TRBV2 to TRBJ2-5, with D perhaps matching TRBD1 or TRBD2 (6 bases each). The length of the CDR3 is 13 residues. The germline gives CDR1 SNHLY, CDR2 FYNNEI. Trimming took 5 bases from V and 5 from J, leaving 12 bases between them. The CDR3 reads CASSWGARETQYF. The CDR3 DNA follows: TGTGCCAGCAGTTGGGGGGCGCGGGAGACCCAGTACTTC.

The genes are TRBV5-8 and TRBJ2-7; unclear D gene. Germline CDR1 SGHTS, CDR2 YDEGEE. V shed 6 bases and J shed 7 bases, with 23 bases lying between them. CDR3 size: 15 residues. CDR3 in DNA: TGTGCCAGCACGCCCCAAGTAGTTGTGCATCAAGAGCAGTACTTC. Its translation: CASTPQVVVHQEQYF.

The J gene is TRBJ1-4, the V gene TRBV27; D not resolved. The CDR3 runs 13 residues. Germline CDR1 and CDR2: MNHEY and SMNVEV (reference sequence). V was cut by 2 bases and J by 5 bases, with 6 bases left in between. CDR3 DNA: TGTGCCAGCAGTTTAAGAGTCAATGAAAAACTGTTTTTT. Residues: CASSLRVNEKLFF. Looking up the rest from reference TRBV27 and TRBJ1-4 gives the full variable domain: EAQVTQNPRYLITVTGKKLTVTCSQNMNHEYMSWYRQDPGLGLRQIYYSMNVEVTDKGDVPEGYKVSRKEKRNFPLILESPSPNQTSLYFCASSLRVNEKLFFGSGTQLSVL.

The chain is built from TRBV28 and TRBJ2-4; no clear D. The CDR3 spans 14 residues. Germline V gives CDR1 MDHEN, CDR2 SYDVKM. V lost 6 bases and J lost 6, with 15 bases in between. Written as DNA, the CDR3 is TGTGCCAGCAGGGCTGGACCGAATCTAAACATTCAGTACTTC. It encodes CASRAGPNLNIQYF.

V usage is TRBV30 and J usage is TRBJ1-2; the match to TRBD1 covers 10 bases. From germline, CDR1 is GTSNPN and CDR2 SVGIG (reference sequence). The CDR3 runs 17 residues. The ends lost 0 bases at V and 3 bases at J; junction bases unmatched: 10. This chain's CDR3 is CAWSVSPGQGWDYGYTF. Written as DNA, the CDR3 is TGTGCCTGGAGTGTATCTCCGGGACAGGGGTGGGACTATGGCTACACCTTC.

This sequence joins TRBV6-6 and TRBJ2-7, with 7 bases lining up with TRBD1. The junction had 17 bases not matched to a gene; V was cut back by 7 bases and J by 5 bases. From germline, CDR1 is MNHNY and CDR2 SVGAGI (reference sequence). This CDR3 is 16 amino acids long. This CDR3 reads CASTTRGQILAHEQYF. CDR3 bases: TGTGCCAGCACTACACGGGGACAGATTTTGGCCCACGAGCAGTACTTC.

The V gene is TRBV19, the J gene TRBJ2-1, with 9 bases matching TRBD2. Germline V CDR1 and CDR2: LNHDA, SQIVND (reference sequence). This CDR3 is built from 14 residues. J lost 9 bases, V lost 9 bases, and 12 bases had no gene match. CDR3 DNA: TGTGCCAGCCGGTGGGGCGGGAGGGCCGGTGAGCAGTTCTTC. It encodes CASRWGGRAGEQFF.

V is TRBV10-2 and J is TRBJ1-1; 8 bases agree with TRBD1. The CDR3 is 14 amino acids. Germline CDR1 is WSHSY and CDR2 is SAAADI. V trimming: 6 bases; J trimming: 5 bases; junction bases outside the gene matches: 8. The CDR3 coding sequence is TGCGCCAGCAGACAAGACAGGGGAGGGACTGAAGCTTTCTTT. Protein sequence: CASRQDRGGTEAFF.

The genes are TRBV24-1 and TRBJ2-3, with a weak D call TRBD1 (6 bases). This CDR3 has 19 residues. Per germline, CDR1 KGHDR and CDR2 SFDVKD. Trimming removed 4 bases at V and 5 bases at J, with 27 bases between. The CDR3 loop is CATSDKTPGTLLTQDTQYF. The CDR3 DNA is TGTGCCACCAGTGACAAAACTCCCGGGACACTACTAACCCAAGATACGCAGTATTTT.

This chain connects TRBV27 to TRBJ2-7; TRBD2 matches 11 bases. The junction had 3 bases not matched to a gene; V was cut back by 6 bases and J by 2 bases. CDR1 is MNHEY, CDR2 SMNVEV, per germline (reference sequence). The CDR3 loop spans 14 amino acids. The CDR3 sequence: CASSRLAGPYEQYF. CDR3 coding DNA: TGTGCCAGCAGCCGACTAGCGGGGCCCTACGAGCAGTACTTC.

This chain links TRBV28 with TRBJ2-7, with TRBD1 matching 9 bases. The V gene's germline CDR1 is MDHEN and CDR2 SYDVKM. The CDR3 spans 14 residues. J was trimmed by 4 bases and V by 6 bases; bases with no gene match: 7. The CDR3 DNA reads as TGTGCCAGCAGCCGGACAGGGGTTGAGTACGAGCAGTACTTC. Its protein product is CASSRTGVEYEQYF.

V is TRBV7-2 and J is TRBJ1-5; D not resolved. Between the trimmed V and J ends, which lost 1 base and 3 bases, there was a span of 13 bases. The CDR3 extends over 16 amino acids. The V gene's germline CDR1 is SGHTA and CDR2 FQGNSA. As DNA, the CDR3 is TGTGCCAGCAGCTTAGACGCACAGCAACCCAATCAGCCCCAGCATTTT. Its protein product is CASSLDAQQPNQPQHF.

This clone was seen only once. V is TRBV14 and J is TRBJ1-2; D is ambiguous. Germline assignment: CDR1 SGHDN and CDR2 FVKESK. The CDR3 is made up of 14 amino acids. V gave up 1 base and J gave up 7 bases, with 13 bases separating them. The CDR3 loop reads CASSQAIIYGGYTF. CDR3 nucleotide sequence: TGTGCCAGCAGCCAAGCTATTATTTACGGTGGCTACACCTTC.

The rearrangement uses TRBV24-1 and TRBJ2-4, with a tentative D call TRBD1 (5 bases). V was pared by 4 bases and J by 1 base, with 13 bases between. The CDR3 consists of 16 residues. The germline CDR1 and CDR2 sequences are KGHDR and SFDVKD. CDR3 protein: CATSEAGPLAKNIQYF. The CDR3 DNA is TGTGCCACCAGTGAAGCAGGGCCCCTGGCCAAAAACATTCAGTACTTC.

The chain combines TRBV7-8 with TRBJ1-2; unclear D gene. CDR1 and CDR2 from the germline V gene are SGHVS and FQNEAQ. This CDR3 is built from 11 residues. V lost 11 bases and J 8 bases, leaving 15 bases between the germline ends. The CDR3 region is CAGLELGGYTF. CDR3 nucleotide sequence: TGTGCCGGACTGGAGCTCGGAGGCTACACCTTC.

The CDR3 coding sequence is TGCGCCAGCAGCCAAGAATCTAGGGGCGGGACTGAAGCTTTCTTT. It yields the protein CASSQESRGGTEAFF. This chain uses TRBV4-1 with TRBJ1-1, with D tentatively TRBD1 (5 bases). There are 15 residues in the CDR3. Per the germline V gene, CDR1 is MGHRA and CDR2 is YSYEKL. Trimming stripped 0 bases from V and 5 bases from J, with 13 bases between.

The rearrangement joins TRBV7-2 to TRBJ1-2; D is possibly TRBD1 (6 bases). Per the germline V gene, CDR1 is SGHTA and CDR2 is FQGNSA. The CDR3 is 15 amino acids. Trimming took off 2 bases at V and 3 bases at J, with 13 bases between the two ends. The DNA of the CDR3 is TGTGCCAGCAGCTTATCGGGGGCAGGGTACTATGGCTACACCTTC. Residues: CASSLSGAGYYGYTF.

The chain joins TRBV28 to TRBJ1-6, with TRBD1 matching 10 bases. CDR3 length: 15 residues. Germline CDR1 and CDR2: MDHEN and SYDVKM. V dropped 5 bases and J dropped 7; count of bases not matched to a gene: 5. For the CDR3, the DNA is TGTGCCAGCAGTGTAGGACAGGGGGGAAATTCACCCCTCCACTTT. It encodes CASSVGQGGNSPLHF.

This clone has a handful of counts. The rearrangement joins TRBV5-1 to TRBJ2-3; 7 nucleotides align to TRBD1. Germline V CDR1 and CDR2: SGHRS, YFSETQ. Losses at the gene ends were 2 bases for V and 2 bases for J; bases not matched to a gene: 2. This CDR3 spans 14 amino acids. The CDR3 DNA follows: TGCGCCAGCAGCTTAGGACAGGCCACAGATACGCAGTATTTT. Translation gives CASSLGQATDTQYF.

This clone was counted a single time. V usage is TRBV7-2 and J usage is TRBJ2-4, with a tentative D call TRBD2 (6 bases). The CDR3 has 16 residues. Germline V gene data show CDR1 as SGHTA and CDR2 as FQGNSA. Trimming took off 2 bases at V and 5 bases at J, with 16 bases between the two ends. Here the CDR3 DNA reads TGTGCCAGCAGCTTAAGGGCGAGACTAGGGGAAAACATTCAGTACTTC. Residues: CASSLRARLGENIQYF.